This passage covers 3 T cell receptor beta chains from one sample sequenced in a study of regulatory T cells in long-lasting Graves disease. For TCR beta, libraries came from iRepertoire HTBI primers and Arm-PCR of CDR3 regions. Via MiXCR, TCRdb re-called the multiplex PCR reads, giving one row per CDR3 protein. The table has 700,000 or so distinct CDR3 sequences, 25% to 35% seen once; the top ten hold roughly 41%. The time point denotes: persistent/refractory GD, antithyroid drugs over 5 years with positive TRAb. Generation of the TCR library employed RNA extracted from PBMCs. This specimen was peripheral blood mononuclear cells (PBMCs), taken when the disease was refractory, from a patient treated with antithyroid drugs. Every receptor here comes from a female donor with Graves disease.

Here the CDR3 reads CASSPGQGGTYGYTF. CDR3 DNA sequence: TGTGCCAGCAGCCCTGGACAGGGAGGAACCTATGGCTACACCTTC. The chain is built from TRBV13 and TRBJ1-2, with 8 bases aligning to TRBD1. After removal of 5 bases from V and 4 bases from J, the junction contained 9 bases not matched to a gene. The CDR3 has 15 residues. In germline, CDR1 is PRHDT, CDR2 FYEKMQ (reference sequence). The entire variable domain, with the rest obtained from reference TRBV13 and TRBJ1-2, is as follows: AAGVIQSPRHLIKEKRETATLKCYPIPRHDTVYWYQQGPGQDPQFLISFYEKMQSDKGSIPDRFSAQQFSDYHSELNMSSLELGDSALYFCASSPGQGGTYGYTFGSGTRLTVV.

This chain uses TRBV11-2 with TRBJ1-5; D not certain. Germline CDR1 reads SGHAT; CDR2 reads FQNNGV. V was trimmed by 6 bases and J by 2 bases, leaving 14 bases between them. This CDR3 region has 15 residues. The CDR3 DNA sequence: TGTGCCAGCAGTTTGGGGTGGGGAGGCAATCAGCCCCAGCATTTT. Translated: CASSLGWGGNQPQHF.

This clonotype was seen a few times. The chain recombines TRBV6-1 with TRBJ2-2; the D gene could be TRBD1 or TRBD2 (5 bases each). Trimming removed 7 bases from V and 3 bases from J, with 12 bases in between. CDR1 is MNHNS and CDR2 is SASEGT in the germline V gene. The CDR3 length is 14 residues. In DNA form, the CDR3 reads TGTGCCAGCACGCGAGGGGACCACACCGGGGAGCTGTTTTTT. It specifies CASTRGDHTGELFF.